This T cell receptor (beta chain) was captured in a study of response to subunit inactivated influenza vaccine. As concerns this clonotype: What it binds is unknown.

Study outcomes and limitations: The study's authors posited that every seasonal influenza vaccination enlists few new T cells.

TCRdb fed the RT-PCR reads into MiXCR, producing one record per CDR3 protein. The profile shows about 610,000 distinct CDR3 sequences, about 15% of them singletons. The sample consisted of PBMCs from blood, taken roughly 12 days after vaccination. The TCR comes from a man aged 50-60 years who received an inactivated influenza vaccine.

As DNA, the CDR3 is TGTGCCAGCAGCTTAAACCACAGGGCTCGGGGTACTGAAGCTTTCTTT. Translated: CASSLNHRARGTEAFF. The chain is built from TRBV11-2 and TRBJ1-1, with D possibly TRBD1 on 6 matching bases. The CDR3 runs to 16 residues. Trimming stripped 2 bases from V and 5 bases from J, with 18 bases between. Looked up from germline, CDR1 is SGHAT and CDR2 is FQNNGV.